Included here is one T cell receptor beta chain sequence, with context. What it recognizes is unknown. The data were taken from a study of T cell repertoires in cytomegalovirus infection. The wider study: Used in the study were CMV epitopes, some recently identified and HLA-C-restricted, others well-studied and HLA-B-restricted. Study-wide results and caveats: HLA-C-restricted CMV-specific TCR beta clonotypes were dominant in the ex vivo response. Accumulated public TCR beta family frequency recognized individuals carrying CMV together with the relevant HLA.

MiXCR was run by TCRdb on the reads, yielding one entry per CDR3 protein. The table records hundreds of thousands of distinct CDR3 sequences, about 33% of them present only once. Per germline, CDR1 DFQATT and CDR2 SNEGSKA (reference sequence). Trimming left V 0 bases short and J 7 bases short, with 13 bases between. This CDR3 is 13 amino acids long. Material: cultured CD8+ T cells from PBMCs, obtained from culture after CMV antigen stimulation. The gene calls are TRBV20-1 and TRBJ2-7; D remains ambiguous. The TCR comes from a human donor in good health (CMV status not recorded). Some clones in this sample may be carry-over from other donors' samples. The CDR3 region is CSAREQGSREQYF. CDR3 coding DNA: TGCAGTGCTAGAGAACAAGGGTCTCGAGAGCAGTACTTC.